These T cell receptor beta chains were read from a single sample in a study of OX40 agonist ivuxolimab in advanced cancers. Profiled with immunoSEQ multiplex PCR; TCRdb holds only in-frame clones, not every one. This sample has about 23,000 clones, with roughly 80% found just once. The source was CD4+ or CD8+ T cells sorted from blood, collected in a trial of the OX40 agonist ivuxolimab. The receptors derive from an adult with an advanced solid tumor such as melanoma, head and neck, liver or kidney cancer. Each CDR3 is given with its conserved first and last residue. D genes are given only for firm matches. Clone size is given for some rows only: seen once, a few or many times, or a class if the clone is expanded.

clone size	J gene	V gene	D gene	CDR3 protein	CDR3 DNA
-	TRBJ1-2	TRBV7-8	TRBD1	CASSSRTGWDGYTF	TGTGCCAGCAGCTCCAGGACAGGGTGGGATGGCTACACCTTC
-	TRBJ2-3	TRBV9	TRBD2	CASSVGSGGAVTQYF	TGTGCCAGCAGCGTAGGTAGCGGGGGGGCGGTTACGCAGTATTTT
-	TRBJ2-2	TRBV10-1	TRBD1	CASSRDSSNTGELFF	TGCGCCAGCAGTCGGGACAGCTCGAACACCGGGGAGCTGTTTTTT
-	TRBJ1-3	TRBV11-2	-	CASSPQSSGNTIYF	TGTGCCAGCAGCCCTCAGAGCTCTGGAAACACCATATATTTT
few	TRBJ2-7	TRBV13	-	CASSLVGAPYEQYF	TGTGCCAGCAGCTTAGTAGGGGCCCCCTACGAGCAGTACTTC
-	TRBJ2-1	TRBV6-5	-	CASSYSAGNEQFF	TGTGCCAGCAGTTACTCTGCCGGCAATGAGCAGTTCTTC
-	TRBJ2-3	TRBV14	TRBD2	CASSHSGGTDTQYF	TGTGCCAGCAGCCATAGCGGGGGAACAGATACGCAGTATTTT
-	TRBJ1-2	TRBV7-8	TRBD1	CASSLLTGGPYGYTF	TGTGCCAGCAGCTTACTGACAGGGGGGCCCTATGGCTACACCTTC
-	TRBJ1-2	TRBV6-5	-	CASSEQGVYGYTF	TGTGCCAGCAGTGAACAGGGAGTCTATGGCTACACCTTC
-	TRBJ2-6	TRBV9	-	CASSYGGTGANVLTF	TGTGCCAGCAGCTACGGCGGGACTGGGGCCAACGTCCTGACTTTC
-	TRBJ1-2	TRBV25-1	-	CASSYPGRDANYGYTF	TGTGCCAGCAGTTACCCCGGGAGGGACGCTAACTATGGCTACACCTTC
-	TRBJ2-1	TRBV19	-	CASSSTGPYNEQFF	TGTGCCAGTAGTTCCACCGGGCCCTACAATGAGCAGTTCTTC
-	TRBJ1-5	TRBV29-1	-	CSPRGGAPQHF	TGCAGCCCCCGCGGGGGCGCGCCCCAGCATTTT
-	TRBJ1-1	TRBV4-3	-	CASSQMGTEAFF	TGCGCCAGCAGCCAAATGGGCACTGAAGCTTTCTTT
-	TRBJ1-3	TRBV27	TRBD1	CASLGQGASGNTIYF	TGTGCCAGCCTCGGACAGGGGGCTTCTGGAAACACCATATATTTT
-	TRBJ2-2	TRBV4-3	-	CASSQDRGFPTGELFF	TGCGCCAGCAGCCAAGACAGGGGATTTCCCACCGGGGAGCTGTTTTTT
-	TRBJ2-1	TRBV7-7	-	CASSADIQSYNEQFF	TGTGCCAGCAGCGCAGATATTCAATCCTACAATGAGCAGTTCTTC
-	TRBJ2-3	TRBV5-1	TRBD2	CASSQRTSGGYTDTQYF	TGCGCCAGCAGCCAGAGAACTAGCGGGGGCTACACAGATACGCAGTATTTT
-	TRBJ1-1	TRBV4-1	-	CASSQESARVAEAFF	TGCGCCAGCAGCCAAGAGAGTGCCAGGGTTGCTGAAGCTTTCTTT
-	TRBJ2-2	TRBV4-3	-	CASSQSEGLGELFF	TGCGCCAGCAGCCAATCAGAGGGCCTCGGGGAGCTGTTTTTT
few	TRBJ1-2	TRBV7-6	-	CASSLARGGPFVGYGYTF	TGTGCCAGCAGCTTAGCGCGTGGGGGGCCTTTCGTTGGCTATGGCTACACCTTC
-	TRBJ1-3	TRBV4-1	-	CASSQEWSSGNTIYF	TGCGCCAGCAGCCAAGAATGGAGCTCTGGAAACACCATATATTTT
-	TRBJ2-7	TRBV4-3	TRBD1	CASSPTGDSYEQYF	TGCGCCAGCAGCCCGACAGGGGACTCCTACGAGCAGTACTTC
-	TRBJ1-2	TRBV4-3	-	CASSQVGDIYGYTF	TGCGCCAGCAGCCAAGTGGGGGATATTTATGGCTACACCTTC
-	TRBJ2-5	TRBV7-6	-	CASSERTGSSPVGETQYF	TGTGCCAGCAGCGAGAGGACGGGATCAAGCCCTGTGGGAGAGACCCAGTACTTC
-	TRBJ2-1	TRBV13	-	CASSLTSNEQFF	TGTGCCAGCAGCTTAACTAGTAATGAGCAGTTCTTC
-	TRBJ1-3	TRBV7-9	TRBD1	CASSLGQGVSGNTIYF	TGTGCCAGCAGCTTAGGACAGGGGGTCTCTGGAAACACCATATATTTT
few	TRBJ2-6	TRBV6-1	-	CASSELLASGANVLTF	TGTGCCAGCAGTGAACTTTTAGCCTCTGGGGCCAACGTCCTGACTTTC
-	TRBJ2-7	TRBV7-9	TRBD1	CASSLEAGGGQQYF	TGTGCCAGCAGCTTAGAGGCAGGGGGCGGGCAGCAGTACTTC
-	TRBJ2-1	TRBV9	TRBD2	CASSAHVSGGRNEQFF	TGTGCCAGCAGCGCGCACGTCTCGGGGGGGCGCAATGAGCAGTTCTTC
-	TRBJ1-1	TRBV27	-	CASSIHRVMNTEAFF	TGTGCCAGCAGTATCCACAGGGTCATGAACACTGAAGCTTTCTTT
once	TRBJ1-2	TRBV27	-	CASSPGEGYTF	TGTGCCAGCAGTCCGGGGGAAGGCTACACCTTC
-	TRBJ2-7	TRBV5-1	-	CASSLFTGRRNEQYF	TGCGCCAGCAGCTTGTTCACAGGGAGAAGGAACGAGCAGTACTTC
-	TRBJ1-1	TRBV4-3	-	CASSQERWGEGYTEAFF	TGCGCCAGCAGCCAAGAAAGGTGGGGGGAAGGGTACACTGAAGCTTTCTTT
few	TRBJ2-7	TRBV6-1	-	CASTRDTNYEQYF	TGTGCCAGCACGCGGGACACTAACTACGAGCAGTACTTC
-	TRBJ1-1	TRBV19	-	CASKGGTEAFF	TGTGCCAGTAAGGGGGGCACTGAAGCTTTCTTT
few	TRBJ1-3	TRBV5-4	-	CASSSWGDTTSSSGNTIYF	TGTGCCAGCAGCTCGTGGGGGGACACCACATCGAGCTCTGGAAACACCATATATTTT
once	TRBJ1-1	TRBV4-2	TRBD1	CASSPKTGGTEAFF	TGTGCCAGCAGCCCCAAGACAGGGGGCACTGAAGCTTTCTTT
-	TRBJ1-1	TRBV7-6	-	CASSLKSGGNTEAFF	TGTGCCAGCAGCTTAAAATCCGGGGGGAACACTGAAGCTTTCTTT
-	TRBJ1-5	TRBV27	-	CASSLYGSEGSQPQHF	TGTGCCAGCAGTTTATACGGTTCAGAAGGCTCTCAGCCCCAGCATTTT
-	TRBJ2-2	TRBV27	-	CASIKWGLPSDTGELFF	TGTGCCAGCATTAAATGGGGGTTACCGTCGGACACCGGGGAGCTGTTTTTT